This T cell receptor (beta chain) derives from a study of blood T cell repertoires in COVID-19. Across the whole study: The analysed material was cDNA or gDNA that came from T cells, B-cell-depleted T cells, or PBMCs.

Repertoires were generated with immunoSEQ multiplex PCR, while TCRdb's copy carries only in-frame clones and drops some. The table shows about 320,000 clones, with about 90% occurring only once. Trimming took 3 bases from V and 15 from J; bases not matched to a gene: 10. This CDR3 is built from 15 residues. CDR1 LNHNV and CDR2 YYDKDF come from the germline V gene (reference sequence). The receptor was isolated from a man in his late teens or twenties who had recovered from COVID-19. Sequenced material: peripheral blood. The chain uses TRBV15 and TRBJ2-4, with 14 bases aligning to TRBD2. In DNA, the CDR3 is TGTGCCACCAGCAGTAGCGGACTAGCGGGAGGCCCACGGTACTTC. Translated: CATSSSGLAGGPRYF.